Below, 27 T cell receptor beta chains from the same sample are listed, as sequenced in a study of blood T cell repertoires in COVID-19. This table comes from immunoSEQ multiplex PCR, and its TCRdb copy is limited to in-frame clones, with some not included. The sample carries about 160,000 clones, around 86% recorded once. Sequencing was performed on peripheral blood. These receptor sequences come from a man in his fifties or sixties with COVID-19, enrolled during active disease.

The chain uses TRBV19 and TRBJ1-1; 9 bases agree with TRBD1. V dropped 6 bases and J dropped 0; count of bases not matched to a gene: 2. CDR3 length: 14 amino acids. The germline V gene has CDR1 LNHDA and CDR2 SQIVND (reference sequence). DNA for the CDR3: TGTGCCAGTAGCCGACAGGGGGTGAACACTGAAGCTTTCTTT. It yields the protein CASSRQGVNTEAFF.

V and J are TRBV2 and TRBJ2-5, with 12 bases matching TRBD2. V shed 1 base, J shed 5 bases, and the junction held 2 bases outside the gene matches. Germline V gene data show CDR1 as SNHLY and CDR2 as FYNNEI. The CDR3 runs to 15 residues. CDR3 region: CASSEGLAGGETQYF. DNA of the CDR3: TGTGCCAGCAGTGAAGGTCTAGCGGGGGGGGAGACCCAGTACTTC.

The gene calls are TRBV7-3 and TRBJ2-2; 7 nucleotides match TRBD1. The CDR3 consists of 16 residues. V dropped 5 bases and J dropped 5; count of bases not matched to a gene: 11. The germline V gene encodes CDR1 SGHTA and CDR2 FQGTGA. CDR3 residues: CASSPGTVGKTGELFF. CDR3 nucleotides: TGTGCCAGCAGCCCCGGGACAGTCGGGAAGACCGGGGAGCTGTTTTTT.

The gene calls are TRBV19 and TRBJ2-2; 10 bases line up with TRBD2. CDR3 length: 15 residues. V shed 7 bases and J 1 base; nucleotides not matched to a gene: 3. In germline, CDR1 is LNHDA, CDR2 SQIVND (reference sequence). The CDR3, as DNA: TGTGCCAGTACCAGGACTAGCGGGAACACCGGGGAGCTGTTTTTT. It is translated as CASTRTSGNTGELFF.

This clone was counted once. The rearrangement links TRBV5-1 to TRBJ1-1; no clear D gene. The CDR3 is 13 amino acids. CDR1 is SGHRS, CDR2 YFSETQ, per germline. V lost 1 base and J lost 1, with 5 bases in between. Here the CDR3 reads CASSLLENTEAFF. The CDR3 DNA follows: TGCGCCAGCAGCTTGCTAGAGAACACTGAAGCTTTCTTT.

The CDR3 loop is CASSEEGRGNGYTF. The CDR3 coding sequence is TGTGCCAGCAGTGAAGAGGGGCGTGGGAATGGCTACACCTTC. The chain combines TRBV6-1 with TRBJ1-2, with a weak D call TRBD1 (5 bases). This CDR3 is built from 14 residues. Trimming took 1 base from V and 6 from J, leaving 12 bases between them. Germline assignment: CDR1 MNHNS and CDR2 SASEGT.

The chain couples TRBV7-3 to TRBJ2-2, with 7 positions matching TRBD1. The germline V gene encodes CDR1 SGHTA and CDR2 FQGTGA. V shed 3 bases and J 5 bases; nucleotides not matched to a gene: 6. The CDR3 contains 15 residues. This CDR3 reads CASSLGQQGTGELFF. In DNA, the CDR3 is TGTGCCAGCAGCTTGGGACAGCAAGGGACCGGGGAGCTGTTTTTT.

The V gene is TRBV19, the J gene TRBJ2-5, with a weak D call TRBD2 (5 bases). Trimming pared 5 bases from V and 9 bases from J, leaving 22 bases between. CDR1 and CDR2 (germline): LNHDA, SQIVND (reference sequence). The CDR3 totals 15 residues. The CDR3 sequence is CASSQYGPGDGAQYF. The CDR3 nucleotides read TGTGCCAGTAGTCAATACGGGCCCGGTGACGGGGCCCAGTACTTC.

This clone was picked up a small number of times. The rearrangement joins TRBV7-9 to TRBJ1-5; D is undetermined. Trimming stripped 2 bases from V and 5 bases from J, with 7 bases between. Germline V gene lookup returns CDR1 SEHNR and CDR2 FQNEAQ (reference sequence). This CDR3 spans 13 amino acids. The CDR3 region is CASSLTTDQPQHF. CDR3 coding DNA: TGTGCCAGCAGCTTAACTACCGATCAGCCCCAGCATTTT.

The V gene is TRBV28, the J gene TRBJ1-3; 8 bases map to TRBD1. The junction had 2 bases not matched to a gene; V was cut back by 3 bases and J by 4 bases. The length of the CDR3 is 14 residues. Germline CDR1 is MDHEN and CDR2 is SYDVKM. CDR3 amino acids: CASSLGTGGNTIYF. The DNA for the CDR3 is TGTGCCAGCAGTTTGGGGACAGGCGGAAACACCATATATTTT. The variable domain in full, completed from reference TRBV28 and TRBJ1-3, reads DVKVTQSSRYLVKRTGEKVFLECVQDMDHENMFWYRQDPGLGLRLIYFSYDVKMKEKGDIPEGYSVSREKKERFSLILESASTNQTSMYLCASSLGTGGNTIYFGEGSWLTVV.

The CDR3, as DNA: TGTGCCAGCAGTTACCCCGTCAAGACAGGGGCGCGCGTATATGAGCAGTTCTTC. Translated: CASSYPVKTGARVYEQFF. The chain combines TRBV6-2 or TRBV6-3 with TRBJ2-1; 8 bases are shared with TRBD1. V lost 2 bases, J lost 8 bases, and 17 bases stayed unmatched. The CDR3 has 18 amino acids. Looked up from germline, CDR1 is MNHEY and CDR2 is SVGEGT.

The CDR3 protein is CASSTLDRRETQYF. The CDR3 coding sequence is TGTGCCAGCAGCACTTTGGACAGGAGGGAGACCCAGTACTTC. The chain recombines TRBV21-1 with TRBJ2-5; the table names TRBD1, a call not compared with the DNA. TRBV21-1 is annotated as a pseudogene. CDR3 size: 14 residues.

J is TRBJ1-1 and V is TRBV18; TRBD1 matches 11 bases. The V and J ends lost 6 bases and 2 bases, in that order; junction bases with no gene match: 5. This CDR3 has 15 amino acids. The germline V gene has CDR1 KGHSH and CDR2 LQKENI. CDR3 nucleotides: TGTGCCAGCTCCCGGGGACAGGGGGTTAACACTGAAGCTTTCTTT. It codes for CASSRGQGVNTEAFF.

The chain links TRBV2 to TRBJ1-2; D is perhaps TRBD1 (5 bases). This CDR3 has 17 amino acids. The germline V and J ends were trimmed by 7 bases and 6 bases, with 27 bases remaining between them. The germline V gene has CDR1 SNHLY and CDR2 FYNNEI. The CDR3 loop reads CASMLGWVARGSHGYTF. CDR3 nucleotide sequence: TGTGCCAGCATGTTGGGCTGGGTCGCCCGGGGGTCCCATGGCTACACCTTC.

This chain joins TRBV18 and TRBJ2-7; D uncertain. The CDR3 runs to 14 residues. Per the germline V gene, CDR1 is KGHSH and CDR2 is LQKENI. Trimming took 6 bases from V and 4 from J, leaving 16 bases between them. Here the CDR3 reads CASSPDEDIYEQYF. CDR3 bases: TGTGCCAGCTCCCCCGACGAGGATATTTACGAGCAGTACTTC.

The chain uses TRBV11-2 and TRBJ1-2, with D possibly TRBD1 on 5 matching bases. The germline V gene has CDR1 SGHAT and CDR2 FQNNGV. CDR3 size: 13 residues. Between the trimmed V and J ends, which lost 6 bases and 4 bases, there was a span of 12 bases. CDR3 in amino acids: CASSLGGVYGYTF. CDR3 sequence (DNA): TGTGCCAGCAGTTTGGGGGGGGTCTATGGCTACACCTTC.

V usage is TRBV9 and J usage is TRBJ1-6; D gene unclear. Trimming shortened V by 0 bases and J by 8 bases, and 6 bases separated the two germline ends. Germline V gene lookup returns CDR1 SGDLS and CDR2 YYNGEE. The CDR3 sequence is 13 residues long. DNA for the CDR3: TGTGCCAGCAGCGTAGGTGAGGATTCACCCCTCCACTTT. Amino acid sequence: CASSVGEDSPLHF.

This clone was recorded only once. This CDR3 is also generated by other DNA sequences in the sample. The chain employs TRBV28 and TRBJ1-2; D is perhaps TRBD1 (6 bases). There are 11 residues in the CDR3. Looked up from germline, CDR1 is MDHEN and CDR2 is SYDVKM. Trimming removed 7 bases from V and 4 bases from J, with 7 bases in between. The CDR3 DNA sequence: TGTGCCAGCACCAGGGGCTATGGCTACACCTTC. Amino acid sequence: CASTRGYGYTF.

V and J are TRBV7-8 and TRBJ1-4; 8 bases line up with TRBD1. The CDR3 is made up of 15 amino acids. Trimming cost V 0 bases and J 7 bases; bases outside gene matches: 4. Germline V gene data show CDR1 as SGHVS and CDR2 as FQNEAQ. The CDR3 nucleotides read TGTGCCAGCAGCTTAGCAAGGGGGACAGGTGAAAAACTGTTTTTT. Translating it yields CASSLARGTGEKLFF.

This chain joins TRBV10-3 and TRBJ2-7; weak D call: TRBD1 (6 bases). This CDR3 has 14 residues. Trimming removed 1 base from V and 6 bases from J, with 13 bases in between. Germline loops: CDR1 ENHRY, CDR2 SYGVKD. CDR3 region: CAISELPGQPEQYF. In nucleotides, the CDR3 is TGTGCCATCAGTGAGTTGCCGGGACAACCCGAGCAGTACTTC.

The genes are TRBV4-2 and TRBJ1-5, with a weak D call TRBD1 (5 bases). Per the germline V gene, CDR1 is LGHNA and CDR2 is YNFKEQ. V shed 3 bases and J shed 5 bases, with 11 bases lying between them. The CDR3 has 14 amino acids. Here the CDR3 reads CASSQQGWDQPQHF. CDR3 nucleotides: TGTGCCAGCAGCCAGCAGGGATGGGATCAGCCCCAGCATTTT.

The V and J genes are TRBV3-1 (or the pseudogene TRBV3-2) and TRBJ2-2; D perhaps matches TRBD1 (5 bases). The CDR3 contains 13 residues. The ends were cut back, 4 bases at V and 7 bases at J, with 10 bases in the middle. Germline values: CDR1 LGHDT, CDR2 YNNKEL (reference sequence). CDR3 sequence: CASSLHRNGELFF. CDR3 nucleotide sequence: TGTGCCAGCAGCCTACACAGGAACGGGGAGCTGTTTTTT.

This rearrangement joins TRBV7-9 to TRBJ1-5; no clear D. V lost 7 bases and J 3 bases, leaving 13 bases between the germline ends. The CDR3 runs 14 residues. Germline V CDR1 and CDR2: SEHNR, FQNEAQ (reference sequence). The CDR3 sequence is CASTRGKDNQPQHF. The CDR3 nucleotides read TGTGCCAGCACCCGAGGGAAAGACAATCAGCCCCAGCATTTT.

This chain connects TRBV6-2 or TRBV6-3 to TRBJ1-1; 7 nucleotides match TRBD1. In germline, CDR1 is MNHEY, CDR2 SVGEGT. Trimming removed 6 bases from V and 1 base from J; junction bases left unmatched: 8. CDR3 size: 15 residues. CDR3 nucleotides: TGTGCCAGCAGCCCCGGACAGGCGCAGAACACTGAAGCTTTCTTT. This encodes CASSPGQAQNTEAFF.

The J gene is TRBJ1-5, the V gene TRBV27; the match to TRBD1 covers 8 bases. The CDR3 contains 15 residues. The V gene's germline CDR1 is MNHEY and CDR2 SMNVEV (reference sequence). Trimming took 6 bases from V and 3 from J; bases not matched to a gene: 7. DNA for the CDR3: TGTGCCAGCAGATTAGGACAGGGCTACAATCAGCCCCAGCATTTT. Amino acids: CASRLGQGYNQPQHF.

The V gene is TRBV4-1, the J gene TRBJ2-1; 13 bases are a match to TRBD2. Germline CDR1 is MGHRA and CDR2 is YSYEKL. The V segment lost 0 bases and the J segment 3 bases; nucleotides outside the gene matches: 5. This CDR3 region has 18 residues. CDR3 amino acids: CASSQEGGTSGIYNEQFF. The CDR3 DNA reads as TGCGCCAGCAGCCAAGAGGGTGGGACTAGCGGGATCTACAATGAGCAGTTCTTC.

This chain links TRBV7-2 with TRBJ2-1; 8 bases align to TRBD2. The V and J ends lost 5 bases and 7 bases, in that order; junction bases with no gene match: 7. The germline gives CDR1 SGHTA, CDR2 FQGNSA. The CDR3 is 14 residues long. The CDR3 DNA reads as TGTGCCAGCAGCCAACCCGGGACTAGAAATGAGCAGTTCTTC. Amino acids: CASSQPGTRNEQFF.